Each of the 27 T cell receptor beta chains below was sequenced from the same sample in a study of T cell repertoires in cytomegalovirus infection. Which antigens these TCRs recognize remains unknown. TCRdb processed the reads anew with MiXCR; each CDR3 protein has one entry. This sample has approximately 990,000 distinct CDR3 sequences, with approximately 30% found just once. The input for sequencing was cultured CD8+ T cells from PBMCs, taken from culture after CMV antigen stimulation. The receptors shown here come from a human donor in good health (CMV status not recorded). Some clones in this sample may be carry-over from other donors' samples.

Details on this clonotype: Being one base from a much bigger clone, this may be a read error. The rearrangement uses TRBV7-2 and TRBJ1-3; D remains unclear. The CDR3 consists of 14 residues. The germline gives CDR1 SGHTA, CDR2 FQGNSA. In nucleotides, the CDR3 is TGTGCCACCAGCTTAGGAGGAGTTGGAAACACCATATATTTT. As protein: CATSLGGVGNTIYF.

The chain has TRBV7-9 and TRBJ2-1; D is unresolved. Between the trimmed V and J ends, which lost 2 bases and 7 bases, there was a span of 6 bases. CDR1 and CDR2 (germline): SEHNR, FQNEAQ (reference sequence). This CDR3 has 12 residues. The CDR3 DNA sequence: TGTGCCAGCAGCTTAAATCTGAATGAGCAGTTCTTC. It translates to CASSLNLNEQFF.

This clonotype was counted a few times. The J gene is TRBJ1-2, the V gene TRBV12-3 or TRBV12-4; 9 positions agree with TRBD1. With 4 bases clipped from V and 7 bases from J, the junction kept 4 bases outside the gene matches. This CDR3 has 13 residues. CDR3 residues: CASSSGTGLGYTF. The CDR3, as DNA: TGTGCCAGCAGTTCCGGGACAGGGCTTGGCTACACCTTC.

The chain couples TRBV20-1 to TRBJ2-1, with unresolved D. This CDR3 spans 16 amino acids. V lost 3 bases and J lost 6, with 21 bases in between. Germline assignment: CDR1 DFQATT and CDR2 SNEGSKA (reference sequence). The CDR3 sequence: CSASPKRAPRANEQFF. The CDR3 region has the DNA TGCAGTGCTAGTCCAAAGCGTGCTCCCCGGGCCAATGAGCAGTTCTTC.

This chain links TRBV20-1 with TRBJ2-2; D may correspond to TRBD1 or TRBD2 (7 bases each). Trimming left V 0 bases short and J 5 bases short, with 13 bases between. Germline lookup yields CDR1 DFQATT and CDR2 SNEGSKA (reference sequence). The CDR3 consists of 15 residues. The DNA for the CDR3 is TGCAGTGCTAGAGACTCAGGGGGGGAGACCGGGGAGCTGTTTTTT. This sequence encodes CSARDSGGETGELFF.

As concerns this clonotype: A much larger clonotype is one base distant, so this may be a read error. The rearrangement links TRBV7-6 to TRBJ2-6; 8 bases map to TRBD1. In germline, CDR1 is SGHVS, CDR2 FNYEAQ. V trimming: 0 bases; J trimming: 2 bases; junction bases outside the gene matches: 9. The CDR3 extends over 19 amino acids. The CDR3 sequence is CASSLADRALLTGANVLTF. The CDR3 DNA reads as TGTGCCAGCAGCTTAGCGGACAGGGCCCTCCTCACTGGGGCCAACGTCCTGACTTTC.

V and J are TRBV5-5 and TRBJ2-2; the match to TRBD2 covers 14 bases. J gave up 1 base and V 2 bases, and 10 bases lay outside the gene matches. The germline gives CDR1 SGHKS, CDR2 YYEKEE (reference sequence). The CDR3 contains 20 residues. CDR3 sequence: CASSFPGTSGGLQNTGELFF. As DNA, the CDR3 is TGTGCCAGCAGCTTTCCCGGGACTAGCGGGGGCCTACAGAACACCGGGGAGCTGTTTTTT.

There are a few counts of this clonotype. The chain couples TRBV9 to TRBJ2-3; tentatively, D is TRBD2 (6 bases). V lost 1 base and J 2 bases, leaving 11 bases between the germline ends. Germline assignment: CDR1 SGDLS and CDR2 YYNGEE. CDR3 length: 15 amino acids. CDR3 region: CASSVPWDSTDTQYF. The CDR3 coding sequence is TGTGCCAGCAGCGTACCCTGGGACTCCACAGATACGCAGTATTTT.

This clonotype was seen more than once but under ten times. The gene calls are TRBV2 and TRBJ2-1; no clear D gene. Germline CDR1 is SNHLY and CDR2 is FYNNEI. The CDR3 extends over 15 amino acids. The germline V and J ends were trimmed by 3 bases and 2 bases, with 11 bases remaining between them. CDR3 DNA sequence: TGTGCCAGCAGTGAGAAGGGTGCACCCTACAATGAGCAGTTCTTC. This sequence encodes CASSEKGAPYNEQFF.

Notes on this clonotype: This sequence may be a read error, since a much larger clone differs from it by one base. The chain recombines TRBV7-2 with TRBJ2-7, with D hard to call. Germline assignment: CDR1 SGHTA and CDR2 FQGNSA. CDR3 size: 13 residues. The CDR3 loop is CASTRGNSHEQYF. In DNA, the CDR3 is TGTGCCAGCACCCGCGGCAACTCCCACGAGCAGTACTTC.

This chain joins TRBV6-6 and TRBJ2-3; D remains ambiguous. The CDR3 contains 14 residues. V was shortened by 6 bases and J by 4 bases, with 14 bases between the two germline ends. Germline CDR1 reads MNHNY; CDR2 reads SVGAGI (reference sequence). CDR3 DNA sequence: TGTGCCAGCAGCTATAGACCCCGTCCAGATACGCAGTATTTT. Its protein is CASSYRPRPDTQYF.

This sequence joins TRBV12-3 or TRBV12-4 and TRBJ1-1, with TRBD1 as a possible D gene (6 bases). The CDR3 length is 13 residues. V lost 7 bases to trimming and J lost 8 bases, with 17 bases between them. The CDR3 coding sequence is TGTGCCAGCAAATTTGAGGGGGTCGGGGAAGCTTTCTTT. Translation: CASKFEGVGEAFF.

This clonotype showed up just a few times. Germline is not matched at one junction end, which may reflect a read error. The chain couples TRBV7-7 to TRBJ2-7, with a tentative D call TRBD1 (6 bases). CDR1 and CDR2 from the germline V gene are SSHAT and FNYEAQ (reference sequence). CDR3 length: 13 amino acids. CDR3 sequence: CASSFAGEYEQYF. CDR3 DNA sequence: TGTGCTAGCAGCTTTGCAGGGGAGTACGAGCAGTACTTC.

The J gene is TRBJ2-2, the V gene TRBV4-1, with D perhaps matching TRBD1 (6 bases). CDR3 length: 15 amino acids. CDR1 and CDR2 from the germline V gene are MGHRA and YSYEKL. V was clipped by 1 base and J by 4 bases, with 10 bases between them. The CDR3 here is CASSQGGPLTGELFF. The CDR3 nucleotides read TGCGCCAGCAGCCAAGGGGGGCCGCTCACCGGGGAGCTGTTTTTT.

The gene calls are TRBV2 and TRBJ1-3, with a possible D match to TRBD1 (6 bases). The CDR3 extends over 16 amino acids. CDR1 is SNHLY, CDR2 FYNNEI, per germline. Trimming pared 4 bases from V and 2 bases from J, leaving 15 bases between. The CDR3 nucleotides read TGTGCCAGCAGTGGGCTTGAGGACAGCCCTGGAAACACCATATATTTT. Encoded protein: CASSGLEDSPGNTIYF.

This clonotype was counted between two and nine times. The rearrangement joins TRBV7-6 to TRBJ2-5; 8 bases are a match to TRBD2. CDR1 and CDR2 (germline): SGHVS, FNYEAQ. The CDR3 consists of 16 residues. With 4 bases clipped from V and 3 bases from J, the junction kept 10 bases outside the gene matches. CDR3 loop: CASSSPGGAGEETQYF. The CDR3 coding sequence is TGTGCCAGCAGCTCCCCGGGGGGGGCAGGGGAAGAGACCCAGTACTTC.

V gene TRBV11-2 combines with J gene TRBJ2-7; D is ambiguous. The V and J ends lost 1 base and 0 bases respectively, with 10 bases between them. This CDR3 is 15 amino acids long. From germline, CDR1 is SGHAT and CDR2 FQNNGV. In nucleotides, the CDR3 is TGTGCCAGCAGCTTAGTAGGCGTGAGCTCCTACGAGCAGTACTTC. The encoded protein is CASSLVGVSSYEQYF.

This clonotype came up a few times. The gene calls are TRBV6-2 or TRBV6-3 and TRBJ2-2; D is uncertain. Germline V gene sequence: CDR1 MNHEY, CDR2 SVGEGT. The length of the CDR3 is 16 residues. The V and J ends lost 2 bases and 0 bases respectively, with 10 bases between them. The CDR3 sequence is CASSYGLHTNTGELFF. The CDR3 nucleotides read TGTGCCAGCAGTTACGGGCTCCATACGAACACCGGGGAGCTGTTTTTT.

The rearrangement links TRBV4-1 to TRBJ2-6; TRBD1 or TRBD2 may be the D gene (6 bases each). The CDR3 consists of 14 residues. Germline V CDR1 and CDR2: MGHRA, YSYEKL. Between the trimmed V and J ends, which lost 9 bases and 2 bases, there was a span of 11 bases. CDR3 nucleotide sequence: TGCGCCAGTACGGGGGCAACTGGGGCCAACGTCCTGACTTTC. It is translated as CASTGATGANVLTF.

The J gene is TRBJ2-7, the V gene TRBV28, with 7 bases that match TRBD1. Trimming cost V 5 bases and J 4 bases; bases outside gene matches: 14. The V gene's germline CDR1 is MDHEN and CDR2 SYDVKM. The CDR3 length is 16 residues. The CDR3 bases are TGTGCCAGCAGTATTCGGGGACAGTCAAACCTATACGAGCAGTACGTC. Its translation: CASSIRGQSNLYEQYV.

This clonotype was counted only a few times. The rearrangement links TRBV7-8 to TRBJ2-1, with TRBD2 matching 12 bases. The CDR3 contains 16 residues. The germline V gene has CDR1 SGHVS and CDR2 FQNEAQ. V shed 4 bases and J 6 bases; nucleotides not matched to a gene: 7. The CDR3 nucleotides are TGTGCCAGCAGCTCCCTAGCGGGGGGGCAGGGCAATGAGCAGTTCTTC. Translation gives CASSSLAGGQGNEQFF. The variable domain in full, with the rest retrieved from reference TRBV7-8 and TRBJ2-1, is GAGVSQSPRYKVAKRGQDVALRCDPISGHVSLFWYQQALGQGPEFLTYFQNEAQLDKSGLPSDRFFAERPEGSVSTLKIQRTQQEDSAVYLCASSSLAGGQGNEQFFGPGTRLTVL.

The DNA of the CDR3 is TGTGCCAGCAGTTACTCGACCTTAGGACGAGGGGCCCTTAACACTGAAGCTTTCTTT. Amino acids: CASSYSTLGRGALNTEAFF. The chain has TRBV6-6 and TRBJ1-1; a possible D gene is TRBD1 (5 bases). The CDR3 contains 19 residues. In germline, CDR1 is MNHNY, CDR2 SVGAGI (reference sequence). Trimming took off 0 bases at V and 2 bases at J, with 22 bases between the two ends.

The chain is built from TRBV6-1 and TRBJ2-3; perhaps TRBD2 as D (5 bases). The CDR3 extends over 14 amino acids. Germline V gene sequence: CDR1 MNHNS, CDR2 SASEGT. The V and J ends lost 5 bases and 6 bases respectively, with 15 bases between them. CDR3 sequence reads: CASSYSSRVDTQYF. CDR3 nucleotides: TGTGCCAGCAGTTACTCCTCGCGGGTCGATACGCAGTATTTT.

The rearrangement links TRBV6-1 to TRBJ2-2; D ambiguous. This CDR3 is 12 amino acids long. CDR1 is MNHNS, CDR2 SASEGT, per germline. V was shortened by 5 bases and J by 7 bases, with 8 bases between the two germline ends. CDR3 DNA: TGTGCCAGCAGTTGGATGATCGGGGAGCTGTTTTTT. Its protein is CASSWMIGELFF.

This clonotype was observed at least ten times. V and J are TRBV7-6 and TRBJ2-5; 8 nucleotides align to TRBD1. CDR1 and CDR2 (germline): SGHVS, FNYEAQ. The ends lost 1 base at V and 4 bases at J; junction bases unmatched: 8. The CDR3 extends over 16 amino acids. In DNA, the CDR3 is TGTGCCAGCAGCTTAGAGGGACAGGTGATAGGAGAGACCCAGTACTTC. Translation: CASSLEGQVIGETQYF.

The J gene is TRBJ2-1, the V gene TRBV7-9, with D possibly called TRBD1 or TRBD2 (6 bases each). The CDR3 is made up of 11 amino acids. V was cut by 10 bases and J by 8 bases, with 12 bases left in between. Germline-derived CDR1 and CDR2 are SEHNR and FQNEAQ (reference sequence). CDR3 in DNA: TGTGCCACCGACGGGGGCGATGAGCAGTTCTTC. Translation: CATDGGDEQFF.

The chain has TRBV12-3 or TRBV12-4 and TRBJ1-2; 8 nucleotides agree with TRBD1. The J segment lost 3 bases and the V segment lost 6 bases, leaving 12 bases of the junction unmatched. The CDR3 runs 16 residues. DNA of the CDR3: TGTGCCAGCAGATTTACCCCGGACAGGGAGGACTATGGCTACACCTTC. Protein product: CASRFTPDREDYGYTF.